This T cell receptor (beta chain) was profiled in a study of T cell responses to AZD1222 COVID-19 vaccine (dated by TCRdb to the early 2020s). In terms of the full investigation: A total of under 250 trial participants underwent TCR sequencing, of whom about 210 had received two doses of AZD1222 and approximately 25 had received two doses of the MenACWY control vaccine. Trial participants were enrolled by age into 18-55, 56-69 and 70-plus year subgroups, with roughly 150, 30 and 60 TCR-sequenced participants respectively. Summary of the overall study and its limitations: Conclusions about previously exposed vaccinees are limited, since just a handful of AZD1222 recipients were seropositive for SARS-CoV-2 at baseline. Participants were mostly white British, with more females than males. The authors suggested clonal diversity may have been underestimated. A significant rise in spike-specific TCR breadth and depth was observed after two AZD1222 doses relative to day 0 and relative to MenACWY recipients. The whole spike protein was spanned by vaccine-associated CD4 TCRs, and dominant responses were seen in regions 160-218 and 743-854. In the small 56-69-year group, the increase in depth fell short of significance, most likely because of low power. Because no day 14 peak-response samples were available, repertoires were characterized only after the peak T cell response. Reportedly, close to half of the unique spike-specific TCRs recognized epitopes lying outside the regions that are mutated in the B.1.351 and B.1.1.7 variants.

The time point label on this specimen signifies: about 28 days (+/-7) after the second vaccine dose. AZD1222 recipients with second doses at about 4 weeks or about 12 weeks were pooled, because spike-specific TCR depth and breadth did not differ between schedules. Vaccinee samples were obtained from the UK trials COV001 and COV002, which included a single-blind randomized controlled phase 2/3 trial of AZD1222 (ChAdOx1 nCoV-19) in healthy adults. For TCRbeta chain sequencing, PBMC samples were collected from trial participants at day 0 and at day 28 after the second dose. A note on this clone: There is no known antigen for this receptor. No base qualities exist here, and no much larger clone lies one base off it.

The CDR3 regions of human TCRbeta chains were analyzed by immunosequencing. As for the original processing: Repertoire TCRs were matched against a reference library of SARS-CoV-2-specific TCRs generated with the MIRA antigen-specificity platform. Breadth meant the fraction of unique TCRs that were SARS-CoV-2-associated, whereas depth meant the fraction of total T cells that were SARS-CoV-2-associated. Using the MIRA data, each spike-specific TCR was mapped to the spike region that the TCR reacts to and placed in a CD4 or CD8 class. Log10-transformed breadth and depth values were compared by one-way ANOVA with Sidak's multiple comparisons tests. The immuneACCESS repertoire file appears here via TCRdb, limited to in-frame rearrangements. These files lack a portion of the clones; in checked studies, under half of the deficit traces to unresolved V genes, and the cause of the others is not known. Clonal size and the V and J genes are those of that table, whereas D and trimming came from the DNA. The sample has hundreds of thousands of clones on record, about 94% of them singletons. The ten largest clones add up to 0.5% to 0.7% of the sample.

Trimming leaves V shorter by 6 bases and J shorter by 0 bases, with the junction holding 4 bases beyond the gene matches. CDR1 is given as SGHRS and CDR2 as YFSETQ, both from the germline V gene. The CDR3 has 14 amino acids, counting the end cysteine and phenylalanine. The DNA shown is the 42-base CDR3, in frame from base 1. Rearrangement joined TRBV5-1 to TRBJ2-3; TRBD2 aligns with 7 central bases. This receptor was taken from an adult who received the AZD1222 COVID-19 vaccine. The sequenced sample was peripheral blood, obtained 28 days after the second AZD1222 dose. The bases read TGCGCCAGCAACCTAGCGGTTAGCACAGATACGCAGTATTTT. Translated, this gives CASNLAVSTDTQYF. Reference TRBV5-1 and TRBJ2-3 proteins supply the regions before and after the CDR3; the full variable domain is: KAGVTQTPRYLIKTRGQQVTLSCSPISGHRSVSWYQQTPGQGLQFLFEYFSETQRNKGNFPGRFSGRQFSNSRSEMNVSTLELGDSALYLCASNLAVSTDTQYFGPGTRLTVL.